The 31 T cell receptor beta chains reported below all come from one sample, sequenced in a study of pediatric ulcerative colitis. Measured with immunoSEQ multiplex PCR; TCRdb has only the in-frame clones, and not every one. This sample yields 60,000 or so clones, of which just over 75% are seen a single time; roughly 5.2% belongs to the top ten. Source material: blood. Every receptor here comes from a boy aged 5-17 years with moderate ulcerative colitis.

This chain joins TRBV13 and TRBJ2-1, with 7 bases fitting TRBD1. Germline CDR1 and CDR2: PRHDT and FYEKMQ (reference sequence). V dropped 5 bases and J dropped 3; count of bases not matched to a gene: 7. There are 15 residues in the CDR3. CDR3 in amino acids: CASSNRDSYYNEQFF. The CDR3 nucleotides read TGTGCCAGCAGCAATCGGGACAGCTACTACAATGAGCAGTTCTTC. The full variable domain, completed using reference TRBV13 and TRBJ2-1, is AAGVIQSPRHLIKEKRETATLKCYPIPRHDTVYWYQQGPGQDPQFLISFYEKMQSDKGSIPDRFSAQQFSDYHSELNMSSLELGDSALYFCASSNRDSYYNEQFFGPGTRLTVL.

The table lists this clone with a few counts. The CDR3 DNA follows: TGTGCCAGCAGCTTAGGCCACAGCTCCTACGAGCAGTACTTC. Residues: CASSLGHSSYEQYF. V and J are TRBV13 and TRBJ2-7; D is unclear. Trimming pared 0 bases from V and 0 bases from J, leaving 6 bases between. CDR1 is PRHDT and CDR2 is FYEKMQ in the germline V gene (reference sequence). CDR3 length: 14 residues.

The rearrangement uses TRBV30 and TRBJ1-2; D call uncertain. CDR3 length: 11 residues. Between the trimmed V and J ends, which lost 5 bases and 2 bases, there was a span of 6 bases. The germline V gene has CDR1 GTSNPN and CDR2 SVGIG (reference sequence). In DNA, the CDR3 is TGTGCCTGGGGCACGAACTATGGCTACACCTTC. Translation gives CAWGTNYGYTF.

J is TRBJ1-2 and V is TRBV6-6; TRBD1 might be the D (5 bases). Per the germline V gene, CDR1 is MNHNY and CDR2 is SVGAGI (reference sequence). V was pared by 2 bases and J by 2 bases, with 9 bases between. This CDR3 is 14 amino acids long. The CDR3 loop is CASSYLTENYGYTF. The CDR3 bases are TGTGCCAGCAGTTACCTGACAGAAAACTATGGCTACACCTTC.

V usage is TRBV5-6 and J usage is TRBJ2-1; 10 bases match TRBD1. Germline trimming cut 0 bases from V and 4 bases from J; bases unmatched to any gene: 4. The germline V gene encodes CDR1 SGHDT and CDR2 YYEEEE. The CDR3 consists of 16 residues. CDR3 residues: CASSLEGQGLYNEQFF. The CDR3, as DNA: TGTGCCAGCAGCTTGGAGGGACAGGGGTTGTACAATGAGCAGTTCTTC.

In this sample, this clone turned up once. The genes are TRBV5-1 and TRBJ1-1; D may be TRBD1 (6 bases). The germline V gene encodes CDR1 SGHRS and CDR2 YFSETQ. Trimming took 1 base from V and 1 from J, leaving 8 bases between them. The CDR3 length is 14 residues. The chain's CDR3 is CASSLRDKNTEAFF. The CDR3 bases are TGCGCCAGCAGCTTGAGGGACAAGAACACTGAAGCTTTCTTT.

The table lists this clone with a count of one. The rearrangement uses TRBV7-8 and TRBJ1-3; TRBD1 matches 8 bases. Germline V lookup: CDR1 SGHVS, CDR2 FQNEAQ. V lost 1 base, J lost 1 base, and 0 bases stayed unmatched. The CDR3 covers 15 residues. As DNA, the CDR3 is TGTGCCAGCAGCTTAGGACAGGGGTCTGGAAACACCATATATTTT. Amino acids: CASSLGQGSGNTIYF.

This chain connects TRBV7-2 to TRBJ1-2; no clear D. The V end lost 5 bases, the J end lost 0 bases, and 13 bases lay between the germline ends. This CDR3 comprises 15 residues. Germline V gene data show CDR1 as SGHTA and CDR2 as FQGNSA. For the CDR3, the DNA is TGTGCCAGCAGCCTAGGGTCCTCGGCTAACTATGGCTACACCTTC. Its protein is CASSLGSSANYGYTF.

The chain recombines TRBV7-3 with TRBJ1-3; D perhaps matches TRBD1 (6 bases). V was shortened by 3 bases and J by 8 bases, with 11 bases between the two germline ends. The length of the CDR3 is 13 residues. Germline V gene data show CDR1 as SGHTA and CDR2 as FQGTGA. The CDR3 spells CASSFPGADTIYF. DNA for the CDR3: TGTGCCAGCAGCTTTCCGGGGGCGGACACCATATATTTT.

The gene calls are TRBV6-1 and TRBJ1-2, with TRBD1 identical over 8 bases. CDR3 length equals 16 residues. J was trimmed by 2 bases and V by 3 bases; bases with no gene match: 8. Germline V CDR1 and CDR2: MNHNS, SASEGT. The CDR3 coding sequence is TGTGCCAGCAGTGACCGGACAGGGTGGAGCAACTATGGCTACACCTTC. This encodes CASSDRTGWSNYGYTF.

The count of this clone is one. The V call is TRBV18, the J call TRBJ2-7, with D possibly being TRBD1 or TRBD2 (6 bases each). The length of the CDR3 is 18 residues. Germline values: CDR1 KGHSH, CDR2 LQKENI. The V and J ends lost 0 bases and 4 bases respectively, with 22 bases between them. The CDR3 coding sequence is TGTGCCAGCTCACCACCAATGTCAAGGGGGGTGGTCGGTTACGAGCAGTACTTC. This translates into CASSPPMSRGVVGYEQYF.

The chain combines TRBV5-1 with TRBJ2-7, with 10 bases matching TRBD2. V shed 3 bases and J 6 bases; nucleotides not matched to a gene: 15. The V gene's germline CDR1 is SGHRS and CDR2 YFSETQ. This CDR3 spans 17 amino acids. The chain's CDR3 is CASSSEPRASGRVEQYF. CDR3 nucleotides: TGCGCCAGCAGCTCCGAGCCCCGGGCTAGCGGGAGAGTCGAGCAGTACTTC.

The J gene is TRBJ1-2, the V gene TRBV18; 7 positions match TRBD1. Germline V gene data show CDR1 as KGHSH and CDR2 as LQKENI. Unmatched junction bases numbered 11, after V lost 0 bases and J lost 4 bases. This CDR3 is 17 amino acids long. CDR3 DNA sequence: TGTGCCAGCTCACCACCGTTTGGAAGGGACAGAAGCTATGGCTACACCTTC. It encodes CASSPPFGRDRSYGYTF.

The CDR3 protein is CASSPPGPMEAFF. CDR3 DNA: TGTGCCAGCAGCCCCCCGGGCCCCATGGAAGCTTTCTTT. J is TRBJ1-1 and V is TRBV11-2; D is uncertain. V lost 5 bases and J lost 8, with 15 bases in between. The CDR3 extends over 13 amino acids. Germline lookup yields CDR1 SGHAT and CDR2 FQNNGV.

This chain links TRBV4-3 with TRBJ2-3; 8 bases agree with TRBD1. The germline gives CDR1 LGHNA, CDR2 YSLEER. The CDR3 has 14 amino acids. Germline trimming cut 4 bases from V and 1 base from J; bases unmatched to any gene: 1. CDR3 protein: CASSLGQGTDTQYF. CDR3 sequence (DNA): TGCGCCAGCAGCCTGGGACAGGGCACAGATACGCAGTATTTT.

The J gene is TRBJ1-2, the V gene TRBV29-1, with 11 bases lining up with TRBD1. CDR3 length: 15 residues. From germline, CDR1 is SQVTM and CDR2 ANQGSEA. The J segment lost 5 bases and the V segment lost 2 bases, leaving 7 bases of the junction unmatched. In nucleotides, the CDR3 is TGCAGCGTTGAACAGGGGGACAGGGGGTTTTATGGCTACACCTTC. Its translation is CSVEQGDRGFYGYTF.

This clone was detected only a few times. The chain uses TRBV25-1 and TRBJ2-4; no reliable D call. In germline, CDR1 is MGHDK, CDR2 SYGVNS. This CDR3 comprises 11 residues. V gave up 2 bases and J gave up 9 bases, with 5 bases separating them. Written as DNA, the CDR3 is TGTGCCAGCAGTGAAGATCTCATTCAGTACTTC. Translated: CASSEDLIQYF.

This clone showed up just once. This chain links TRBV30 with TRBJ2-2; D is possibly TRBD1 (5 bases). Per germline, CDR1 GTSNPN and CDR2 SVGIG (reference sequence). CDR3 length equals 14 residues. V was shortened by 1 base and J by 6 bases, with 12 bases between the two germline ends. The chain's CDR3 is CAWSGGTGPGELFF. The CDR3 DNA is TGTGCCTGGAGTGGGGGTACAGGCCCCGGGGAGCTGTTTTTT.

V gene TRBV5-6 combines with J gene TRBJ1-3; D is uncertain. V was cut by 1 base and J by 2 bases, with 7 bases left in between. This CDR3 spans 14 amino acids. The V gene's germline CDR1 is SGHDT and CDR2 YYEEEE. CDR3 sequence: CASSLLSAGNTIYF. The CDR3, as DNA: TGTGCCAGCAGCTTGCTTTCAGCTGGAAACACCATATATTTT.

This clone appeared a few times. The chain joins TRBV30 to TRBJ1-1; D not certain. Germline V lookup: CDR1 GTSNPN, CDR2 SVGIG (reference sequence). This CDR3 region has 15 residues. The germline V and J ends were trimmed by 3 bases and 1 base, with 15 bases remaining between them. CDR3 coding DNA: TGTGCCTGGAGCCTTGTAGGACGGACGAACACTGAAGCTTTCTTT. Its protein product is CAWSLVGRTNTEAFF.

The CDR3 region is CASRARDNNQPQHF. The CDR3 DNA sequence: TGTGCCAGCAGGGCCCGGGACAACAATCAGCCCCAGCATTTT. The chain links TRBV27 to TRBJ1-5; tentatively, D is TRBD1 (6 bases). The CDR3 is made up of 14 amino acids. Germline V CDR1 and CDR2: MNHEY, SMNVEV (reference sequence). The germline V and J ends were trimmed by 6 bases and 3 bases, with 12 bases remaining between them.

The genes are TRBV21-1 and TRBJ1-5. TRBV21-1 is labeled a pseudogene. The CDR3 consists of 16 residues. CDR3 bases: TGTGCCAGCAGCCCCACTCTTGTGGGGGGCCGACAGCCCCAGCATTTT. Amino acids: CASSPTLVGGRQPQHF.

V usage is TRBV6-6 and J usage is TRBJ2-7; 7 nucleotides line up with TRBD1. CDR1 is MNHNY and CDR2 is SVGAGI in the germline V gene (reference sequence). This CDR3 has 15 amino acids. V shed 3 bases, J shed 3 bases, and the junction held 8 bases outside the gene matches. CDR3: CASSYGIRTGYEQYF. The DNA of the CDR3 is TGTGCCAGCAGTTATGGGATCAGGACAGGCTACGAGCAGTACTTC.

The chain is built from TRBV7-9 and TRBJ2-5; a weak D match, TRBD1 (5 bases). The CDR3 extends over 15 amino acids. The V end lost 4 bases, the J end lost 3 bases, and 15 bases lay between the germline ends. Germline V lookup: CDR1 SEHNR, CDR2 FQNEAQ (reference sequence). The CDR3 here is CASSWAGQIEETQYF. The DNA for the CDR3 is TGTGCCAGCAGCTGGGCAGGGCAGATAGAAGAGACCCAGTACTTC.

This clone has only a few counts. The chain employs TRBV6-5 and TRBJ2-7; D not resolved. The CDR3 extends over 11 amino acids. Germline values: CDR1 MNHEY, CDR2 SVGAGI. The V gene lost 2 bases and the J gene lost 4 bases, with 3 bases spanning the gap. CDR3 DNA sequence: TGTGCCAGCAGTTACCTGTACGAGCAGTACTTC. Its translation: CASSYLYEQYF.

This clone came up once. The rearrangement uses TRBV29-1 and TRBJ2-2; 7 nucleotides line up with TRBD2. The CDR3 extends over 16 amino acids. V lost 2 bases to trimming and J lost 1 base; unmatched junction nucleotides: 7. CDR1 and CDR2 from the germline V gene are SQVTM and ANQGSEA. The CDR3 DNA reads as TGCAGCGTTGAAAGGCCGGGGGGTTTGAACACCGGGGAGCTGTTTTTT. Protein sequence: CSVERPGGLNTGELFF.

This chain's CDR3 is CASSFGGQAKNEKLFF. CDR3 in DNA: TGTGCCAGCAGCTTCGGGGGGCAGGCGAAGAATGAAAAACTGTTTTTT. This chain connects TRBV7-2 to TRBJ1-4; TRBD1 is a possible D gene (6 bases). V lost 3 bases and J 5 bases, leaving 16 bases between the germline ends. This CDR3 is 16 amino acids long. From germline, CDR1 is SGHTA and CDR2 FQGNSA. Combining the CDR3 with reference TRBV7-2 and TRBJ1-4 gives the whole variable domain GAGVSQSPSNKVTEKGKDVELRCDPISGHTALYWYRQSLGQGLEFLIYFQGNSAPDKSGLPSDRFSAERTGGSVSTLTIQRTQQEDSAVYLCASSFGGQAKNEKLFFGSGTQLSVL.

This clone appeared once. V is TRBV5-5 and J is TRBJ1-6, with no clear D. V shed 3 bases and J shed 0 bases, with 7 bases lying between them. This CDR3 is 15 amino acids long. The germline CDR1 and CDR2 sequences are SGHKS and YYEKEE (reference sequence). For the CDR3, the DNA is TGTGCCAGCAGCTCCTCCAGCTCCTATAATTCACCCCTCCACTTT. Protein sequence: CASSSSSSYNSPLHF.

The chain has TRBV4-3 and TRBJ2-5; 7 positions match TRBD2. Germline assignment: CDR1 LGHNA and CDR2 YSLEER. V shed 5 bases, J shed 2 bases, and the junction held 14 bases outside the gene matches. This CDR3 comprises 17 residues. CDR3 loop: CASSERLAQRLQETQYF. The DNA of the CDR3 is TGCGCCAGCAGCGAGCGACTAGCCCAGAGACTACAAGAGACCCAGTACTTC.

The CDR3 DNA follows: TGTGCCAGCAGCCCGGGACTGGAATTGGAGCAGTTCTTC. Its protein product is CASSPGLELEQFF. V and J are TRBV7-9 and TRBJ2-1; a weak D match, TRBD2 (6 bases). V gave up 5 bases and J gave up 10 bases, with 15 bases separating them. From germline, CDR1 is SEHNR and CDR2 FQNEAQ (reference sequence). This CDR3 is 13 amino acids long. The whole variable domain, filled in from reference TRBV7-9 and TRBJ2-1, reads DTGVSQNPRHKITKRGQNVTFRCDPISEHNRLYWYRQTLGQGPEFLTYFQNEAQLEKSRLLSDRFSAERPKGSFSTLEIQRTEQGDSAMYLCASSPGLELEQFFGPGTRLTVL.

This chain links TRBV19 with TRBJ2-1; D uncertain. The CDR3 runs 14 residues. V gave up 4 bases and J gave up 6 bases, with 13 bases separating them. Germline V gene data show CDR1 as LNHDA and CDR2 as SQIVND (reference sequence). The DNA for the CDR3 is TGTGCCAGTAGTAGCGAGCGCGCCGTCAATGAGCAGTTCTTC. This encodes CASSSERAVNEQFF.